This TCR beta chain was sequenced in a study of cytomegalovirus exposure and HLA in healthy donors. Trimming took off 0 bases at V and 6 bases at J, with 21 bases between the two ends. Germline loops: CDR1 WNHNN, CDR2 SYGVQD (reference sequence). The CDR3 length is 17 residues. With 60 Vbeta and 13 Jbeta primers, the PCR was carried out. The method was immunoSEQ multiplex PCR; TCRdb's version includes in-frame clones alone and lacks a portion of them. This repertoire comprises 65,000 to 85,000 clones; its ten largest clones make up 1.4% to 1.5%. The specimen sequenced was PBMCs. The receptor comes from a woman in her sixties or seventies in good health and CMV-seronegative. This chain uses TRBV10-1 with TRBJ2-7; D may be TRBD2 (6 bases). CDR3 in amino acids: CASSESELEGRLGEQYF. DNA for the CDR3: TGCGCCAGCAGTGAGTCAGAATTGGAGGGCAGGTTGGGCGAGCAGTACTTC.